The T cell receptor beta chain described here comes from a study of preoperative IRX-2 immunotherapy in early breast cancer. TCRdb keeps only in-frame clones here, not all; method: immunoSEQ multiplex PCR. The data show some 42,000 clones, 80% to 90% seen once. V dropped 3 bases and J dropped 3; count of bases not matched to a gene: 8. Germline V gives CDR1 SGHNT, CDR2 YENEEA. CDR3 length: 16 amino acids. Treatment of the sample: preoperative locoregional IRX-2 cytokine immunotherapy. Samples came from a phase Ib trial of preoperative locoregional IRX-2 cytokine immunotherapy. The chain employs TRBV11-3 and TRBJ2-5; 9 positions match TRBD2. Sequencing used lymph node tissue, obtained after IRX-2 immunotherapy. This sequence was found in a human donor with breast cancer. The CDR3 is CASSLGAGGWEETQYF. The CDR3 nucleotides are TGTGCCAGCAGCTTGGGAGCGGGGGGCTGGGAAGAGACCCAGTACTTC.